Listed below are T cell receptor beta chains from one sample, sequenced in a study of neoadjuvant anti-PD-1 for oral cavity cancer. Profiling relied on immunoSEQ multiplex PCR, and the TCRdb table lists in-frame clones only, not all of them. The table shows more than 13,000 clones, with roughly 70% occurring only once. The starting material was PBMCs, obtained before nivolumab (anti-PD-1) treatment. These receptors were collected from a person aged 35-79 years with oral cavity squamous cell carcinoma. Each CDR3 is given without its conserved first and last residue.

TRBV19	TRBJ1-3	ASTEVTGSGNTIY
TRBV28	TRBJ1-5	ASRGGQGGQPQH
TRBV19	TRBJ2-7	ASSIVLSSYEQY
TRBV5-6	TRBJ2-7	ASSSGLSSYEQY
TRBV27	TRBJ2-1	ASRDLFNEQF
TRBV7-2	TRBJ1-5	ASSSGSTNQPQH
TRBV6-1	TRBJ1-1	ASSDRRNTEAF
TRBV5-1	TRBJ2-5	ASSANFGARLSQETQY
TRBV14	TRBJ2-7	ASSQDARGHKQY
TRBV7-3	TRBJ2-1	ASSLGGTGAYNEQF
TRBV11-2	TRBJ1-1	ASSFPSLMNTEAF
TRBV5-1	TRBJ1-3	ASSRGASGNTIY
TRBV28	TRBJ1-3	ASTTFRGAGNTIY
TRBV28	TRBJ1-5	ASTSLRRGDQPQH
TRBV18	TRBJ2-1	ASSPLSRSSYNEQF
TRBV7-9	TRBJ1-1	ASSLQGNTEAF
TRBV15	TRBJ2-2	ATSTSTEPGELF